Ten or more counts support the clone carrying this T cell receptor (beta chain). The sample is drawn from a study of T cells in Graves' hyperthyroidism and ophthalmopathy. Background on the study: Initial diagnosis, before any treatment, was when peripheral blood was collected.

The investigators amplified TCR beta CDR3 regions from RNA transcripts. Using the HTBI primer set, a first-round RT-PCR was run on the TCR CDR3. One entry per CDR3 protein results from TCRdb running MiXCR on the multiplex PCR reads. The sample records nearly 600,000 distinct CDR3 sequences, 12% to 15% being singletons. The germline CDR1 and CDR2 sequences are SGHRS and YFSETQ. J gave up 5 bases and V 4 bases, and 15 bases lay outside the gene matches. The CDR3 runs 16 residues. The chain couples TRBV5-1 to TRBJ2-7; TRBD1 matches 7 bases. The TCR comes from a woman younger than 30 with Graves' ophthalmopathy. Sequencing was done on a sample of blood. The chain's CDR3 is CASSVQGSGKSHEQYF. The DNA of the CDR3 is TGCGCCAGCAGCGTACAGGGGAGCGGTAAAAGCCACGAGCAGTACTTC. Combining the CDR3 with reference TRBV5-1 and TRBJ2-7 gives the whole variable domain KAGVTQTPRYLIKTRGQQVTLSCSPISGHRSVSWYQQTPGQGLQFLFEYFSETQRNKGNFPGRFSGRQFSNSRSEMNVSTLELGDSALYLCASSVQGSGKSHEQYFGPGTRLTVT.